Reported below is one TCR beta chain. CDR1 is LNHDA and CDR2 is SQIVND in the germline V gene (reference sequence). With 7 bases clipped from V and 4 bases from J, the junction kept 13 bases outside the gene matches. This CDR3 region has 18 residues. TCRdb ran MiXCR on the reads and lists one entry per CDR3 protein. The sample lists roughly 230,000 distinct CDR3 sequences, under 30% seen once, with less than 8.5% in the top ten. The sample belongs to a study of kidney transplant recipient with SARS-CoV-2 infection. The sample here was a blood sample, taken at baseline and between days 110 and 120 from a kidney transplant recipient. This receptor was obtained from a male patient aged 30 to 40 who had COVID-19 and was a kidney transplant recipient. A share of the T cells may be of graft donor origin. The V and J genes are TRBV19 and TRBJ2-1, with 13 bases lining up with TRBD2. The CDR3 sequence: CASNRGTSGASWYNEQFF. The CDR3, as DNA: TGTGCCAGTAATCGCGGGACTAGCGGGGCCTCATGGTACAATGAGCAGTTCTTC.